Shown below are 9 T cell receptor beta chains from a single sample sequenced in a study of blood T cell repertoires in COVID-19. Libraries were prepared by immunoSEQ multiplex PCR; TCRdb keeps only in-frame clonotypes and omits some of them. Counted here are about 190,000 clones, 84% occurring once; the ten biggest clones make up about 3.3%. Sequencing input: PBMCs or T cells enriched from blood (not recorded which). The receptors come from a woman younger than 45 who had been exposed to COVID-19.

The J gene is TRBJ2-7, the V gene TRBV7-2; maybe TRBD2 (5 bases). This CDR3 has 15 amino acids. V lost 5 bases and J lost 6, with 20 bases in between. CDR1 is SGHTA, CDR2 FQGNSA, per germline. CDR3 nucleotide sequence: TGTGCCAGCAGCCCTGGGAGCCTCCACTTCGGCGAGCAGTACTTC. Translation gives CASSPGSLHFGEQYF.

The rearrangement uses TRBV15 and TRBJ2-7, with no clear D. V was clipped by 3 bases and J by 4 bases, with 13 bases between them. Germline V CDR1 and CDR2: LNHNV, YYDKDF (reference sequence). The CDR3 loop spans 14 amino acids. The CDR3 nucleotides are TGTGCCACCAGCAGTACCGGGTCACCATACGAGCAGTACTTC. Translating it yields CATSSTGSPYEQYF.

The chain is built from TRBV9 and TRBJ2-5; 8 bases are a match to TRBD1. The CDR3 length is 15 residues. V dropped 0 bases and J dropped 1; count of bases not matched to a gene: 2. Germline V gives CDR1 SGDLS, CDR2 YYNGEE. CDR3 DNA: TGTGCCAGCAGCGTAGGCGACAGGGGCCAAGAGACCCAGTACTTC. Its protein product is CASSVGDRGQETQYF.

The CDR3 region is CASSLTGENTGELFF. The CDR3 bases are TGTGCCAGCAGCTTAACCGGGGAAAACACCGGGGAGCTGTTTTTT. The chain recombines TRBV7-3 with TRBJ2-2; D possibly corresponds to TRBD2 (5 bases). Trimming took 0 bases from V and 2 from J, leaving 7 bases between them. CDR1 SGHTA and CDR2 FQGTGA come from the germline V gene. The CDR3 is 15 amino acids.

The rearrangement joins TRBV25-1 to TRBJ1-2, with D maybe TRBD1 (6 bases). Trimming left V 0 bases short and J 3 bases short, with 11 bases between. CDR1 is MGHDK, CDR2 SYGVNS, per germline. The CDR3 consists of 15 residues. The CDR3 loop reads CASSEYTGKDYGYTF. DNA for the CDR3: TGTGCCAGCAGTGAATATACAGGGAAGGACTATGGCTACACCTTC.

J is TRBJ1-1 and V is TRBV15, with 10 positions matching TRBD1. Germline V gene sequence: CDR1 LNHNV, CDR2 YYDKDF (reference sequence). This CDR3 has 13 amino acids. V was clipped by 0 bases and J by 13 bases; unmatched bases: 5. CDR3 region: CATSRDLDRGHFF. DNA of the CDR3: TGTGCCACCAGCAGAGATTTAGACAGGGGGCATTTCTTT.

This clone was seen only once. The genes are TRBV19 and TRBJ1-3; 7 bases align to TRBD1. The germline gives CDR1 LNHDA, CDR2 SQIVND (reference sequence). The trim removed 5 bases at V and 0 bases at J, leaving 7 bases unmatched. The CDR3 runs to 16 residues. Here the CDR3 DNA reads TGTGCCAGTAGTTCCCACAGGGGCCACTCTGGAAACACCATATATTTT. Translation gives CASSSHRGHSGNTIYF.

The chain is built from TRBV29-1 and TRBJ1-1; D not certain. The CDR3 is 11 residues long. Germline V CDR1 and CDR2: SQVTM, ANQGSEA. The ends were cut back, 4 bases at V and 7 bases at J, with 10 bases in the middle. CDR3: CSVVAAGEAFF. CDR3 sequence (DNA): TGCAGCGTTGTGGCAGCGGGTGAAGCTTTCTTT.

In DNA, the CDR3 is TGTGCCAGCAGTGAGACAATCTATGGCTACACCTTC. This gives the protein CASSETIYGYTF. The J gene is TRBJ1-2, the V gene TRBV6-2 or TRBV6-3; D remains unclear. Germline-derived CDR1 and CDR2 are MNHEY and SVGEGT. The CDR3 contains 12 residues. V gave up 5 bases and J gave up 4 bases, with 8 bases separating them.